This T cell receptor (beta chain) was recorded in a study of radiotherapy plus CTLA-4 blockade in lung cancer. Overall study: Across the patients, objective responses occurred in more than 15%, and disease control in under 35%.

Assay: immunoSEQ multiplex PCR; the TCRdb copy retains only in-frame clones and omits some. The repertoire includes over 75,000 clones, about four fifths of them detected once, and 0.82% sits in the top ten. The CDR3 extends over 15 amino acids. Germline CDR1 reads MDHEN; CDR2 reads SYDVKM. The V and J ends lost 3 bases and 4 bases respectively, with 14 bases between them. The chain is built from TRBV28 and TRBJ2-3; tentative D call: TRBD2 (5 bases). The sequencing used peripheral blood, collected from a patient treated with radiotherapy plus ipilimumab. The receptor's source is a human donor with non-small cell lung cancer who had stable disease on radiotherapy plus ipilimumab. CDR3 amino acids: CASSFNGVGADTQYF. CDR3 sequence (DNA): TGTGCCAGCAGTTTCAACGGGGTTGGAGCAGATACGCAGTATTTT.